This section outlines one T cell receptor (beta chain) sequence together with its context. The target antigen is unknown. This sample was included in a study of shared clonotypes between healthy human individuals. Looking at the study overall: The donors, two women and a few men, were aged 18 to 49. Findings and limits, study-wide: Four donors held about 5% of naive CD4 clonotypes in common. Sequencing depth was predicted to influence how clonotypes are shared among donors.

Germline V gene lookup returns CDR1 ENHRY and CDR2 SYGVKD. The CDR3 runs to 14 residues. The V and J ends lost 0 bases and 7 bases respectively, with 10 bases between them. Original processing methods: ImmunoSEQ junction-only sequences lacked quality scores, so their filtering differed. This table comes from immunoSEQ multiplex PCR, and its TCRdb copy is limited to in-frame clones, with some not included. V, J and clone size are taken as reported in that table, and D and trimming were inferred from the DNA itself. The sample lists 650,000 to 800,000 clones, 72% occurring once. The genes are TRBV10-3 and TRBJ1-5; D not certain. The source of this sequence is a woman aged 25 to 45 in good health. Input material: memory CD4+ T cells sorted from blood. Subset: CD45RA-negative fraction. CDR3 sequence reads: CAISESGRGQPQHF. CDR3 nucleotides: TGTGCCATCAGTGAGTCGGGCCGCGGGCAGCCCCAGCATTTT.